This T cell receptor (beta chain) was sequenced in a study of response to subunit inactivated influenza vaccine. Study-wide results and caveats: There was a suggestion from the authors that each seasonal influenza vaccination recruits few new T cells.

In the case of this clonotype: Its antigen remains unidentified. With a much larger clone just one base away, this may be a read error.

Germline-derived CDR1 and CDR2 are SGHRS and YFSETQ. V lost 6 bases to trimming and J lost 3 bases, with 14 bases between them. The length of the CDR3 is 14 residues. TCRdb independently ran MiXCR on the RT-PCR reads; one entry per CDR3 protein. The data contain 530,000 or so distinct CDR3 sequences, about 11% of them singletons. V usage is TRBV5-1 and J usage is TRBJ2-3; TRBD2 is a possible D gene (6 bases). The starting material was PBMCs from blood, obtained on the day of vaccination. The source is a man aged 50 to 60 who received an inactivated influenza vaccine. Written as DNA, the CDR3 is TGCGCCAGCATCTGGACTAAGGGGACAGATACGCAGTATTTT. Its protein is CASIWTKGTDTQYF.